This record concerns one TCR beta chain sequence. Original methodology: Reference gene primers were amplified, and this amplification served to estimate nucleated cell counts. Clones were sequenced by immunoSEQ multiplex PCR, and TCRdb holds only the in-frame ones, with some missing. V, J and clone size are taken as reported in that table, and D and trimming were inferred from the DNA itself. The sample holds about 81,000 clones, more than 70% seen once. This record belongs to a study of blood T cell repertoires in COVID-19. Study in general: Italy, Spain and the United States were the sources of the convalescent and acute COVID-19 samples. T cells, B-cell-depleted T cells, or PBMCs provided the cDNA or gDNA that served as material.

CDR3 length: 18 amino acids. The germline V gene has CDR1 SGHTS and CDR2 YDEGEE. V was cut by 6 bases and J by 0 bases, with 21 bases left in between. The chain is built from TRBV5-8 and TRBJ2-2, with D possibly being TRBD1 (6 bases). The clonotype originates from a human donor in a cohort sampled during active COVID-19. The specimen was peripheral blood. CDR3 protein: CASNFPTQGRTNTGELFF. The CDR3 region has the DNA TGTGCCAGCAACTTCCCGACACAGGGACGGACGAACACCGGGGAGCTGTTTTTT.